Listed below are T cell receptor beta chains from one sample, sequenced in a study of somatic mutations in cytotoxic T cells in rheumatoid arthritis. Some clones are missing from TCRdb's copy, which holds only in-frame ones; the method was immunoSEQ multiplex PCR. This repertoire shows roughly 20,000 clones, roughly two thirds found once; its top ten account for about 18%. Sequenced input: CD8+ T cells sorted from blood. The source of these receptors is an adult with rheumatoid arthritis. Each CDR3 is given with its conserved first and last residue. The D gene is left open where the match is weak. The size entry is marked missing in some rows and otherwise reads once, few, many or a size class.

TRBJ2-2 | TRBV5-6 | NA | NA | TGTGCCAGCAGCTTGGTAGGGTTCGACGGGGAGCTGTTTTTT | CASSLVGFDGELFF
TRBJ2-2 | TRBV19 | NA | NA | TGTGCCAGTAGTATAGATGTTACAGGCAGAACCGGGGAGCTGTTTTTT | CASSIDVTGRTGELFF
TRBJ1-1 | TRBV5-1 | NA | once | TGCGCCAGCAGCCCACAGGGCGACAACACTGAAGCTTTCTTT | CASSPQGDNTEAFF
TRBJ1-4 | TRBV7-6 | TRBD1 | NA | TGTGCCAGCACCGAGGGACAGGGACCATCTAATGAAAAACTGTTTTTT | CASTEGQGPSNEKLFF
TRBJ2-7 | TRBV28 | TRBD1 | NA | TGTGCCAGCTTAGACAGGGGGGGATACGAGCAGTACTTC | CASLDRGGYEQYF
TRBJ2-7 | TRBV10-3 | TRBD2 | NA | TGTGCCATCAGTGAGTCGAGAAGCGGGGAGCTCTACGAGCAGTACTTC | CAISESRSGELYEQYF
TRBJ1-1 | TRBV4-1 | NA | NA | TGCGCCAGCAGCCAAGACCCCAGGGGCCCGAACACTGAAGCTTTCTTT | CASSQDPRGPNTEAFF
TRBJ2-7 | TRBV7-9 | NA | NA | TGTGCCAGCAGCCCGAGGTCCGTCTACGATGAGCAGTACTTC | CASSPRSVYDEQYF
TRBJ2-1 | TRBV11-1 | NA | NA | TGTGCCAGCACCCTCACCGCCCCGAGTAATGAGCAGTTCTTC | CASTLTAPSNEQFF
TRBJ2-7 | TRBV28 | NA | NA | TGTGCCAGCAGTTTATGGGTCGGCTCCTACGAGCAGTACTTC | CASSLWVGSYEQYF
TRBJ2-1 | TRBV27 | TRBD2 | NA | TGTGCCAGCAATCGCGGGGGGGACTACAATGAGCAGTTCTTC | CASNRGGDYNEQFF
TRBJ1-1 | TRBV6-5 | NA | NA | TGTGCCAGCAGTCCAGGGGACCTGAACACTGAAGCTTTCTTT | CASSPGDLNTEAFF
TRBJ2-7 | TRBV19 | NA | NA | TGTGCCAGTAGTATAGGTCACCGGGCTGGGGCTTCCTACGAGCAGTACTTC | CASSIGHRAGASYEQYF
TRBJ2-7 | TRBV13 | TRBD1 | NA | TGTGCCAGCAGCCCTTCTTTTCAGGGGGAATCACCCTACGAGCAGTACTTC | CASSPSFQGESPYEQYF
TRBJ1-1 | TRBV6-5 | NA | few | TGTGCCAGCAGTTACGCAATGAACACTGAAGCTTTCTTT | CASSYAMNTEAFF
TRBJ1-1 | TRBV5-5 | NA | NA | TGTGCCAGCAGCATAAACAGGAACACTGAAGCTTTCTTT | CASSINRNTEAFF
TRBJ1-1 | TRBV5-1 | NA | NA | TGCGCCAGCAGCTTGGAACCAGAGAACACTGAAGCTTTCTTT | CASSLEPENTEAFF
TRBJ2-5 | TRBV11-2 | NA | NA | TGTGCCAGCAGCCGAAGGGGGTCCCAAGAGACCCAGTACTTC | CASSRRGSQETQYF
TRBJ1-1 | TRBV28 | NA | large | TGTGCCAGCAGTTTGGGGGTTCACACTGAAGCTTTCTTT | CASSLGVHTEAFF
TRBJ1-2 | TRBV7-2 | TRBD1 | once | TGTGCCAGCAGCGAAGGGACAGGGCTCTATGGCTACACCTTC | CASSEGTGLYGYTF
TRBJ2-5 | TRBV11-2 | NA | NA | TGTGCCAGCAGCTTTGGTCGTGAGACCCAGTACTTC | CASSFGRETQYF
TRBJ2-7 | TRBV28 | NA | NA | TGTGCCAGCAGTTTATTCGGCAGCTACGAGCAGTACTTC | CASSLFGSYEQYF
TRBJ2-7 | TRBV29-1 | NA | NA | TGCAGCGTTGAGAAGGACAGCTCCTACGAGCAGTACTTC | CSVEKDSSYEQYF
TRBJ1-6 | TRBV28 | TRBD1 | few | TGTGCCAGCAGTCCTGGGGACAGGTCCCTTGGGGTCCACTTT | CASSPGDRSLGVHF
TRBJ2-3 | TRBV6-5 | NA | NA | TGTGCCAGCAGTTACGAGGGAACAGATACGCAGTATTTT | CASSYEGTDTQYF
TRBJ2-7 | TRBV10-3 | NA | once | TGTGCCATCAGTGGGGGACCCGAGGCCTACGAGCAGTACTTC | CAISGGPEAYEQYF